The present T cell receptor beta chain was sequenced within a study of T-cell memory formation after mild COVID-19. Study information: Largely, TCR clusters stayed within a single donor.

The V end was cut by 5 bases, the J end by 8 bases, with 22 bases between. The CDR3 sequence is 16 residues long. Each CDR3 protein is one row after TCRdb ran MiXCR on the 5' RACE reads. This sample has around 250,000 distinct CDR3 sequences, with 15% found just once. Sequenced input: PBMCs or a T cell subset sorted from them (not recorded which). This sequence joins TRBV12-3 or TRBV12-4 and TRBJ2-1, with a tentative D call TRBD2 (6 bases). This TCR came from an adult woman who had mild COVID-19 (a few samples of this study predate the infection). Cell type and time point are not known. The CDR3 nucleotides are TGTGCCAGCAGTCGATCGGGGGTATTATCGAATCATGAGCAGTTCTTC. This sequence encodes CASSRSGVLSNHEQFF.